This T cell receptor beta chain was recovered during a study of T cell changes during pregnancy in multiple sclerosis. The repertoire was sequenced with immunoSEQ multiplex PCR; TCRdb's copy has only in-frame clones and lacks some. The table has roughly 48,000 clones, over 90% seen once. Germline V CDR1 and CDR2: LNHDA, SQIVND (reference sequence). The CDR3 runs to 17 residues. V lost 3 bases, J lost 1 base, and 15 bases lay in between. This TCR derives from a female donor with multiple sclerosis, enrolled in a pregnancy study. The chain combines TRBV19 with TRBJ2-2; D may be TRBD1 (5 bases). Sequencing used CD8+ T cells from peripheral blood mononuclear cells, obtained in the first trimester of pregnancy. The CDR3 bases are TGTGCCAGTAGTATGGACCCCTCAGGGCGGAACACCGGGGAGCTGTTTTTT. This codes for CASSMDPSGRNTGELFF.